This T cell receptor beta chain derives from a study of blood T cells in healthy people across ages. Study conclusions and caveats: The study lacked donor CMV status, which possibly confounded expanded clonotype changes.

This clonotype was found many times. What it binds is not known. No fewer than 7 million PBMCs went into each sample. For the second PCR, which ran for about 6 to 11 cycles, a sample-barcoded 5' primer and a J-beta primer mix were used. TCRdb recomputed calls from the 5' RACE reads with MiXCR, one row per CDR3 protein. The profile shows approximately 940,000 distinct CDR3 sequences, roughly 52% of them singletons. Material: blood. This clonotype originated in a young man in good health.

This chain's CDR3 is CASTRSPGGSIDEQFF. The DNA of the CDR3 is TGTGCCAGCACCCGGAGTCCGGGAGGGTCGATCGATGAGCAGTTCTTC. V is TRBV6-4 and J is TRBJ2-1; 8 bases align to TRBD2. The V segment lost 7 bases and the J segment 8 bases; nucleotides outside the gene matches: 16. This CDR3 region has 16 residues. Germline CDR1 reads MRHNA; CDR2 reads SNTAGT.